The entry below describes one T cell receptor (beta chain). Its target is unknown. This sample stems from a study of cytomegalovirus exposure and HLA in healthy donors. Study observations and caveats: Per a later analysis, HLA-associated TCR beta chains showed more clonal expansion than other, equally common TCR beta chains.

60 Vbeta and 13 Jbeta primers were used in PCR. Original methodology: Roughly 12 million shared chains were among approximately 80 million unique TCR beta chains counted in a later analysis. Produced via immunoSEQ multiplex PCR; TCRdb's table is partial and in-frame only. The V and J calls and clone size are taken from that table; D and trimming were inferred from the DNA. The sample includes 100,000 to 150,000 clones. The trim removed 7 bases at V and 4 bases at J, leaving 9 bases unmatched. The germline V gene encodes CDR1 MNHNS and CDR2 SASEGT. This CDR3 is 15 amino acids long. This clonotype was sampled from a man younger than 35 in good health and CMV-seronegative. The chain has TRBV6-1 and TRBJ1-1, with 10 positions matching TRBD1. Sequenced material: PBMCs. The CDR3 sequence is CASIIRDRGSTEAFF. CDR3 nucleotide sequence: TGTGCCAGCATTATCCGGGACAGGGGTTCCACTGAAGCTTTCTTT.